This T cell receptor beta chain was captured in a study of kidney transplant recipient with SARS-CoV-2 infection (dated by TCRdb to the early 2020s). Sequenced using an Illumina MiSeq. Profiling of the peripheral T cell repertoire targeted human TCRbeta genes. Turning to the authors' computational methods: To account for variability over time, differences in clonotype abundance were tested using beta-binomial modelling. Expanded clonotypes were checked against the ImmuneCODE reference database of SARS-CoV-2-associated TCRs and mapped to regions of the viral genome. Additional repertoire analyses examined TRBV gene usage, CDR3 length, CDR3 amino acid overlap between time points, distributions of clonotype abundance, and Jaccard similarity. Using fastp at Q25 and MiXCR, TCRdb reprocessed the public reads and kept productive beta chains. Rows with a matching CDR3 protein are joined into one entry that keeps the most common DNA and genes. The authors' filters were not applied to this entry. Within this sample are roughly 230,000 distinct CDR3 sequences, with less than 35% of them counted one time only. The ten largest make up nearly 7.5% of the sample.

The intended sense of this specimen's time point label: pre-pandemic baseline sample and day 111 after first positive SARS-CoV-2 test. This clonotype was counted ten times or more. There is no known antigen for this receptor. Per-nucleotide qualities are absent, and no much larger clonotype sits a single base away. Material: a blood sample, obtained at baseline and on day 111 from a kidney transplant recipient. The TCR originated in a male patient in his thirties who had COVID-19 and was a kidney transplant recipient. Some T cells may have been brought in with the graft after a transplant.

The CDR3 region reads CATSLTGSTRKTYGYTF. The DNA sequence is as follows: TGTGCCACCAGTTTGACAGGTAGTACCAGAAAGACCTATGGCTACACCTTC. This chain joins TRBV24-1 to TRBJ1-2; the D segment could be TRBD1, given 6 matching bases. The junction carries 23 bases between V and J, which are trimmed by 6 bases and 4 bases respectively. Taken from the germline V gene, the CDR1 and CDR2 loops are KGHDR and SFDVKD. From the cysteine up to the phenylalanine, the CDR3 has a length of 17 residues. CDR3 DNA is the only sequence kept; it has 51 bases, read in frame from the first base.